One and the same sample provided the 23 T cell receptor beta chains below, sequenced in a study of blood T cell repertoires in COVID-19. The assay was immunoSEQ multiplex PCR, and TCRdb's table has in-frame clones only and misses some. Of roughly 310,000 clones in the sample, roughly 88% were seen once. The specimen was peripheral blood. These receptors were taken from a woman in her thirties with COVID-19, enrolled during active disease.

The chain has TRBV5-1 and TRBJ2-1; 9 nucleotides align to TRBD2. The CDR3 totals 16 residues. Germline assignment: CDR1 SGHRS and CDR2 YFSETQ. V lost 0 bases to trimming and J lost 0 bases; unmatched junction nucleotides: 1. This chain's CDR3 is CASSLDSGSSYNEQFF. DNA of the CDR3: TGCGCCAGCAGCTTGGATAGCGGGAGCTCCTACAATGAGCAGTTCTTC.

This clone was counted a single time. The chain employs TRBV29-1 and TRBJ1-1; D gene ambiguous. The CDR3 is 12 amino acids. V was pared by 5 bases and J by 0 bases, with 7 bases between. The germline V gene encodes CDR1 SQVTM and CDR2 ANQGSEA. CDR3 nucleotide sequence: TGCAGCGTTCTGGACTTGAACACTGAAGCTTTCTTT. Translation: CSVLDLNTEAFF. Based on the CDR3 plus reference TRBV29-1 and TRBJ1-1, the full variable domain is SAVISQKPSRDICQRGTSLTIQCQVDSQVTMMFWYRQQPGQSLTLIATANQGSEATYESGFVIDKFPISRPNLTFSTLTVSNMSPEDSSIYLCSVLDLNTEAFFGQGTRLTVV.

The chain has TRBV10-3 and TRBJ1-5, with TRBD1 matching 11 bases. The CDR3 extends over 16 amino acids. Germline V gene sequence: CDR1 ENHRY, CDR2 SYGVKD. Unmatched junction bases numbered 6, after V lost 4 bases and J lost 4 bases. The CDR3 sequence: CAISGSGTGGNQPQHF. In nucleotides, the CDR3 is TGTGCCATCAGTGGGTCCGGGACAGGGGGAAATCAGCCCCAGCATTTT.

This chain joins TRBV6-5 and TRBJ1-4; 8 bases fit TRBD1. The trim removed 7 bases at V and 4 bases at J, leaving 8 bases unmatched. From germline, CDR1 is MNHEY and CDR2 SVGAGI. This CDR3 comprises 15 residues. For the CDR3, the DNA is TGTGCCAGCAAAAGGACAGGGAGCATTAATGAAAAACTGTTTTTT. Protein: CASKRTGSINEKLFF.

The chain recombines TRBV3-1 (or the pseudogene TRBV3-2) with TRBJ1-3; 7 bases line up with TRBD1. J was trimmed by 0 bases and V by 1 base; bases with no gene match: 3. Germline V lookup: CDR1 LGHDT, CDR2 YNNKEL (reference sequence). This CDR3 is built from 16 residues. The chain's CDR3 is CASSQGTGNSGNTIYF. The CDR3 DNA reads TGTGCCAGCAGCCAAGGGACAGGCAACTCTGGAAACACCATATATTTT.

The chain carries TRBV4-1 and TRBJ2-5; TRBD2 matches at 9 bases. J was trimmed by 1 base and V by 0 bases; bases with no gene match: 3. Germline lookup yields CDR1 MGHRA and CDR2 YSYEKL. CDR3 size: 16 residues. In nucleotides, the CDR3 is TGCGCCAGCAGCCAAGATCTGACTAGCGGCCAAGAGACCCAGTACTTC. Its translation is CASSQDLTSGQETQYF.

This chain connects TRBV30 to TRBJ2-6; D remains unclear. This CDR3 spans 14 amino acids. The germline V and J ends were trimmed by 2 bases and 4 bases, with 9 bases remaining between them. In germline, CDR1 is GTSNPN, CDR2 SVGIG (reference sequence). In DNA, the CDR3 is TGTGCCTGGAGTACGGCAGGAGGGGCCAACGTCCTGACTTTC. It encodes CAWSTAGGANVLTF.

CDR3 protein: CSVGVLVPGAGYGYTF. The DNA for the CDR3 is TGCAGCGTTGGGGTCCTTGTACCAGGGGCTGGCTATGGCTACACCTTC. This chain uses TRBV29-1 with TRBJ1-2; maybe TRBD1 (6 bases). Trimming took off 4 bases at V and 4 bases at J, with 22 bases between the two ends. The CDR3 runs 16 residues. Germline lookup yields CDR1 SQVTM and CDR2 ANQGSEA.

V gene TRBV12-3 or TRBV12-4 combines with J gene TRBJ2-7; 9 bases align to TRBD1. The CDR3 length is 13 residues. Trimming took 8 bases from V and 3 from J; bases not matched to a gene: 5. The CDR3 loop is CASGLTGGYEQYF. The DNA of the CDR3 is TGTGCCAGCGGATTGACAGGGGGCTACGAGCAGTACTTC.

The chain uses TRBV11-2 and TRBJ2-3; tentatively, D is TRBD2 (6 bases). The CDR3 is 15 residues long. The germline V gene has CDR1 SGHAT and CDR2 FQNNGV. V was trimmed by 3 bases and J by 4 bases, leaving 14 bases between them. CDR3: CASSFGGGGADTQYF. The DNA of the CDR3 is TGTGCCAGCAGCTTTGGAGGAGGAGGGGCAGATACGCAGTATTTT. Combining the CDR3 with reference TRBV11-2 and TRBJ2-3 gives the whole variable domain EAGVAQSPRYKIIEKRQSVAFWCNPISGHATLYWYQQILGQGPKLLIQFQNNGVVDDSQLPKDRFSAERLKGVDSTLKIQPAKLEDSAVYLCASSFGGGGADTQYFGPGTRLTVL.

This clone was seen more than once but under ten times. The rearrangement uses TRBV4-1 and TRBJ1-5, with 7 positions matching TRBD1. Germline V gene sequence: CDR1 MGHRA, CDR2 YSYEKL. The CDR3 loop spans 15 amino acids. Trimming took 1 base from V and 6 from J; bases not matched to a gene: 6. CDR3 DNA: TGCGCCAGCAGCCAAGGACAGGGTAATTTTCAGCCCCAGCATTTT. This gives the protein CASSQGQGNFQPQHF.

This rearrangement joins TRBV28 to TRBJ1-3; D remains ambiguous. V lost 3 bases to trimming and J lost 1 base, with 16 bases between them. The CDR3 is 17 amino acids. From germline, CDR1 is MDHEN and CDR2 SYDVKM. This chain's CDR3 is CASSFPLASQSGNTIYF. The CDR3 nucleotides read TGTGCCAGCAGTTTTCCACTAGCATCGCAGTCTGGAAACACCATATATTTT.

This clone occurred many times. V usage is TRBV19 and J usage is TRBJ2-7; TRBD1 is a possible D gene (5 bases). This CDR3 spans 14 amino acids. Trimming took off 4 bases at V and 0 bases at J, with 10 bases between the two ends. Germline CDR1 reads LNHDA; CDR2 reads SQIVND (reference sequence). The CDR3 coding sequence is TGTGCCAGTAGTAGGACACTCAGCTCCTACGAGCAGTACTTC. This sequence encodes CASSRTLSSYEQYF.

A note on this clone: The same CDR3 arises from other DNA sequences in this sample as well. The V gene is TRBV10-1, the J gene TRBJ2-3; TRBD2 aligns across 9 bases. V was clipped by 0 bases and J by 3 bases; unmatched bases: 4. From germline, CDR1 is WNHNN and CDR2 SYGVQD (reference sequence). The CDR3 is 16 residues long. CDR3 sequence (DNA): TGCGCCAGCAGTGAGTCCCGGCTAGCGGGAACAGATACGCAGTATTTT. Translating it yields CASSESRLAGTDTQYF.

This chain links TRBV11-2 with TRBJ2-7; 8 bases line up with TRBD2. CDR1 is SGHAT, CDR2 FQNNGV, per germline. J was trimmed by 2 bases and V by 6 bases; bases with no gene match: 9. The CDR3 extends over 15 amino acids. CDR3 residues: CASRSGTRDPYEQYF. The CDR3 nucleotides read TGTGCCAGCAGATCCGGGACTAGGGACCCCTACGAGCAGTACTTC.

V usage is TRBV6-5 and J usage is TRBJ1-5, with a weak D call TRBD1 (6 bases). The CDR3 is 15 amino acids. Germline lookup yields CDR1 MNHEY and CDR2 SVGAGI. V was pared by 6 bases and J by 3 bases, with 15 bases between. CDR3 loop: CASSRNRVNNQPQHF. As DNA, the CDR3 is TGTGCCAGCAGCCGTAACAGGGTGAACAATCAGCCCCAGCATTTT.

This clone appeared once. V usage is TRBV29-1 and J usage is TRBJ1-1, with 11 bases fitting TRBD1. The CDR3 spans 16 residues. V was pared by 5 bases and J by 1 base, with 9 bases of the junction left unmatched. Germline CDR1 is SQVTM and CDR2 is ANQGSEA. The DNA of the CDR3 is TGCAGCGTTTTTCGGACAGGGGGCCCCACGAACACTGAAGCTTTCTTT. Its protein is CSVFRTGGPTNTEAFF.

This sequence joins TRBV19 and TRBJ1-2; 7 bases align to TRBD1. V was pared by 4 bases and J by 3 bases, with 11 bases of the junction left unmatched. Germline values: CDR1 LNHDA, CDR2 SQIVND (reference sequence). This CDR3 spans 16 amino acids. CDR3 sequence reads: CASSTLDRVDHYGYTF. CDR3 DNA sequence: TGTGCCAGTAGTACCCTTGACAGGGTTGATCACTATGGCTACACCTTC. The whole variable domain, remainder taken from reference TRBV19 and TRBJ1-2, is DGGITQSPKYLFRKEGQNVTLSCEQNLNHDAMYWYRQDPGQGLRLIYYSQIVNDFQKGDIAEGYSVSREKKESFPLTVTSAQKNPTAFYLCASSTLDRVDHYGYTFGSGTRLTVV.

This clone was picked up one time. This chain links TRBV27 with TRBJ2-7; D unclear. The V end lost 2 bases, the J end lost 2 bases, and 10 bases lay between the germline ends. The CDR3 consists of 14 residues. Looked up from germline, CDR1 is MNHEY and CDR2 is SMNVEV (reference sequence). The CDR3 protein is CASSLLTPPYEQYF. The CDR3 DNA sequence: TGTGCCAGCAGTTTACTAACCCCCCCCTACGAGCAGTACTTC.

The chain is built from TRBV6-1 and TRBJ1-6; D unclear. The CDR3 loop spans 13 amino acids. Trimming cost V 3 bases and J 10 bases, with 10 bases left between them. Germline V lookup: CDR1 MNHNS, CDR2 SASEGT. CDR3 in amino acids: CASSDRVSSPLHF. The DNA for the CDR3 is TGTGCCAGCAGTGATCGGGTCTCATCACCCCTCCACTTT.

The V gene is TRBV3-1 (or the pseudogene TRBV3-2), the J gene TRBJ1-6, with D possibly TRBD1 on 6 matching bases. Germline CDR1 is LGHDT and CDR2 is YNNKEL (reference sequence). The CDR3 contains 15 residues. V was trimmed by 4 bases and J by 7 bases, leaving 14 bases between them. DNA of the CDR3: TGTGCCAGCAGCCCCCAACAGGGCGGAAATTCACCCCTCCACTTT. It specifies CASSPQQGGNSPLHF.

V and J are TRBV5-1 and TRBJ2-2; TRBD1 matches at 8 bases. The trim removed 4 bases at V and 5 bases at J, leaving 7 bases unmatched. The CDR3 consists of 15 residues. Germline assignment: CDR1 SGHRS and CDR2 YFSETQ. The CDR3 here is CASSPGQGGTGELFF. In DNA, the CDR3 is TGCGCCAGCAGCCCTGGACAGGGCGGGACCGGGGAGCTGTTTTTT. Combining the CDR3 with reference TRBV5-1 and TRBJ2-2 gives the whole variable domain KAGVTQTPRYLIKTRGQQVTLSCSPISGHRSVSWYQQTPGQGLQFLFEYFSETQRNKGNFPGRFSGRQFSNSRSEMNVSTLELGDSALYLCASSPGQGGTGELFFGEGSRLTVL.

V and J are TRBV7-9 and TRBJ2-3; D is possibly TRBD1 (7 bases). V was trimmed by 1 base and J by 4 bases, leaving 15 bases between them. Germline V lookup: CDR1 SEHNR, CDR2 FQNEAQ (reference sequence). This CDR3 is 16 amino acids long. CDR3 bases: TGTGCCAGCAGCTTAGGCAGGGGGGAATTGTCAGATACGCAGTATTTT. The encoded protein is CASSLGRGELSDTQYF.